The 5 T cell receptor beta chains in this list originate from one sample, sequenced in a study of shared clonotypes between healthy human individuals. TCRdb's table, derived via immunoSEQ multiplex PCR, lists solely in-frame clones and lacks some. The sample carries about 2 million clones, around 95% recorded once. Input material: naive CD4+ T cells sorted from blood. Noted subset: CD45RA+ positively selected. All receptors derive from a man aged 18 to 30 in good health.

In this sample, this clone turned up once. At the DNA level, this CDR3 is encoded by other sequences in the same sample as well. V is TRBV11-2 and J is TRBJ1-4; 7 positions match TRBD1. Germline-derived CDR1 and CDR2 are SGHAT and FQNNGV. V lost 3 bases and J lost 4; bases outside the gene matches: 2. The CDR3 is made up of 14 amino acids. The CDR3 loop is CASSLTGINEKLFF. For the CDR3, the DNA is TGTGCCAGCAGCTTGACAGGGATTAATGAAAAACTGTTTTTT.

The chain couples TRBV18 to TRBJ2-5, with TRBD2 matching over 7 bases. This CDR3 has 15 amino acids. Trimming removed 7 bases from V and 2 bases from J; junction bases left unmatched: 10. The germline V gene has CDR1 KGHSH and CDR2 LQKENI. CDR3 sequence: CASFLPSGLQETQYF. The CDR3 DNA is TGTGCCAGCTTTCTTCCTAGCGGTTTACAAGAGACCCAGTACTTC. Full variable domain (remainder filled in from reference TRBV18 and TRBJ2-5): NAGVMQNPRHLVRRRGQEARLRCSPMKGHSHVYWYRQLPEEGLKFMVYLQKENIIDESGMPKERFSAEFPKEGPSILRIQQVVRGDSAAYFCASFLPSGLQETQYFGPGTRLLVL.

The genes are TRBV30 and TRBJ1-6; D remains ambiguous. Germline CDR1 GTSNPN, CDR2 SVGIG (reference sequence). The V end was cut by 3 bases, the J end by 1 base, with 7 bases between. CDR3 length equals 14 residues. CDR3 in DNA: TGTGCCTGGAGAATGGGATCCTATAATTCACCCCTCCACTTT. Its protein product is CAWRMGSYNSPLHF.

Points on this clone: This same CDR3 is encoded by further DNA sequences in the sample. The chain is built from TRBV19 and TRBJ1-2; 10 positions agree with TRBD1. The CDR3 contains 15 residues. V lost 2 bases and J lost 5; bases outside the gene matches: 5. Germline lookup yields CDR1 LNHDA and CDR2 SQIVND (reference sequence). The CDR3 region has the DNA TGTGCCAGTAGTATATCGGGACAGGGGTATTATGGCTACACCTTC. This gives the protein CASSISGQGYYGYTF.

This chain uses TRBV28 with TRBJ2-7, with 7 bases matching TRBD1. CDR3 size: 13 residues. V trimming: 10 bases; J trimming: 0 bases; junction bases outside the gene matches: 6. In germline, CDR1 is MDHEN, CDR2 SYDVKM. The CDR3 here is CATDRAPSYEQYF. The CDR3 nucleotides read TGTGCCACCGACAGGGCCCCCTCCTACGAGCAGTACTTC.